This TCR beta chain was recovered during a study of siplizumab effects on memory and regulatory T cells. This clone occurred a few times. Per the germline V gene, CDR1 is MNHEY and CDR2 is SVGAGI. V was pared by 4 bases and J by 0 bases, with 6 bases between. The CDR3 is 13 residues long. Produced via immunoSEQ multiplex PCR; TCRdb's table is partial and in-frame only. Of approximately 100,000 clones in the sample, about 91% were seen once. This TCR was sampled from a human donor in good health. Some clones in this sample may be carry-over from other donors' samples. Sequencing used CD4+ T cells sorted from blood. The rearrangement links TRBV6-5 to TRBJ1-1; D unclear. The CDR3 DNA sequence: TGTGCCAGCAGTTCCAGAGTGAACACTGAAGCTTTCTTT. Translating it yields CASSSRVNTEAFF.